A single sample gave rise to the 12 T cell receptor beta chains below, sequenced in a study of T cell responses to AZD1222 COVID-19 vaccine. Sequencing was performed with immunoSEQ multiplex PCR; in TCRdb, only in-frame clones are kept and a portion is missing. Found here are about 140,000 clones, roughly 93% of them singletons; the top ten hold more than 10%. Sequences were derived from peripheral blood, sampled after recovery from COVID-19. The receptors shown here come from an adult who had recovered from COVID-19.

In its sample, this clone was seen once. The V gene is TRBV6-5, the J gene TRBJ2-3; a possible D gene is TRBD2 (6 bases). The germline gives CDR1 MNHEY, CDR2 SVGAGI. With 11 bases removed from V and 5 bases from J, the gap between germline ends came to 17 bases. The CDR3 has 13 amino acids. This CDR3 is CAGAGTFQDTQYF. Here the CDR3 DNA reads TGTGCCGGCGCCGGGACTTTCCAAGATACGCAGTATTTT.

This chain connects TRBV27 to TRBJ1-2; 10 bases are shared with TRBD1. V lost 5 bases and J lost 4; bases outside the gene matches: 7. Germline lookup yields CDR1 MNHEY and CDR2 SMNVEV (reference sequence). CDR3 length: 15 residues. This CDR3 reads CASSGLDRGAYGYTF. DNA of the CDR3: TGTGCCAGCAGTGGTCTGGACAGGGGGGCCTATGGCTACACCTTC.

The chain recombines TRBV3-1 (or the pseudogene TRBV3-2) with TRBJ1-2; D gene ambiguous. The germline CDR1 and CDR2 sequences are LGHDT and YNNKEL (reference sequence). Trimming took 7 bases from V and 2 from J, leaving 14 bases between them. This CDR3 contains 14 residues. CDR3 coding DNA: TGTGCCAGCACGACTGGAGGATCGAACTATGGCTACACCTTC. This gives the protein CASTTGGSNYGYTF.

J is TRBJ1-1 and V is TRBV9; possibly TRBD1 for D (6 bases). In germline, CDR1 is SGDLS, CDR2 YYNGEE. The V and J ends lost 3 bases and 1 base respectively, with 10 bases between them. The CDR3 is made up of 14 amino acids. CDR3 loop: CASSGQVENTEAFF. The CDR3 DNA is TGTGCCAGCAGCGGACAGGTTGAGAACACTGAAGCTTTCTTT.

J is TRBJ2-2 and V is TRBV3-1 (or the pseudogene TRBV3-2); 8 nucleotides line up with TRBD1. CDR1 is LGHDT, CDR2 YNNKEL, per germline (reference sequence). The CDR3 is 14 residues long. The ends lost 2 bases at V and 6 bases at J; junction bases unmatched: 2. The DNA of the CDR3 is TGTGCCAGCAGCCAACAGGGGGCAGCCGGGGAGCTGTTTTTT. This codes for CASSQQGAAGELFF.

The rearrangement uses TRBV29-1 and TRBJ2-7; tentatively, D is TRBD1 or TRBD2 (7 bases each). The germline V and J ends were trimmed by 5 bases and 2 bases, with 13 bases remaining between them. This CDR3 is built from 13 residues. Germline V CDR1 and CDR2: SQVTM, ANQGSEA. CDR3 in DNA: TGCAGCGTTCGGGGGAGGGGGCCCTACGAGCAGTACTTC. This translates into CSVRGRGPYEQYF.

V gene TRBV19 combines with J gene TRBJ1-5; TRBD1 matches at 7 bases. The V segment lost 7 bases and the J segment 4 bases; nucleotides outside the gene matches: 13. The CDR3 is made up of 16 amino acids. Per the germline V gene, CDR1 is LNHDA and CDR2 is SQIVND (reference sequence). The chain's CDR3 is CASTPLGGTDNQPQHF. CDR3 in DNA: TGTGCCAGTACCCCTCTGGGGGGGACAGATAATCAGCCCCAGCATTTT.

J is TRBJ1-2 and V is TRBV12-2; the table's D gene call, TRBD1, was not cross checked with the DNA. TRBV12-2 is a listed pseudogene. There are 13 residues in the CDR3. This CDR3 is CASRLAPQVGYTF. CDR3 nucleotides: TGTGCAAGTCGCTTAGCCCCTCAGGTTGGCTACACCTTC.

The J gene is TRBJ2-1, the V gene TRBV7-8, with D tentatively TRBD1 (5 bases). V lost 5 bases to trimming and J lost 4 bases, with 9 bases between them. Per the germline V gene, CDR1 is SGHVS and CDR2 is FQNEAQ. The CDR3 has 13 residues. CDR3 coding DNA: TGTGCCAGCAGCCCACAGGTTTACAATGAGCAGTTCTTC. Its protein product is CASSPQVYNEQFF.

This clone was observed once. The rearrangement links TRBV6-5 to TRBJ1-2; 7 bases fit TRBD1. V shed 0 bases, J shed 8 bases, and the junction held 6 bases outside the gene matches. Germline loops: CDR1 MNHEY, CDR2 SVGAGI. There are 14 residues in the CDR3. The CDR3 sequence: CASSYSRQGIGYTF. The DNA of the CDR3 is TGTGCCAGCAGTTACTCTCGACAGGGTATAGGCTACACCTTC.

This clone was observed once. The gene calls are TRBV13 and TRBJ2-3, with 10 positions matching TRBD2. J gave up 12 bases and V 1 base, and 16 bases lay outside the gene matches. The CDR3 runs to 17 residues. Germline CDR1 is PRHDT and CDR2 is FYEKMQ (reference sequence). DNA of the CDR3: TGTGCCAGCAGCTTAGCAGGCGCCTTAGCGGGAGGCCCTCGACAGTATTTT. This gives the protein CASSLAGALAGGPRQYF.

This chain joins TRBV10-3 and TRBJ2-2; 7 bases map to TRBD1. The CDR3 runs 18 residues. Trimming at V came to 4 bases and at J to 3 bases, leaving 14 bases not matched to a gene. Per the germline V gene, CDR1 is ENHRY and CDR2 is SYGVKD. The CDR3 protein is CAISASGQSGQYTGELFF. The CDR3 DNA reads TGTGCCATCAGTGCCTCGGGACAGTCAGGCCAATACACCGGGGAGCTGTTTTTT.